The clone carrying this T cell receptor (beta chain) was seen repeatedly, ten times or more. The antigen remains unidentified. This sample was taken from a study of blood T cells in healthy people across ages. The CDR3 covers 13 residues. V lost 6 bases, J lost 2 bases, and 11 bases lay in between. Germline V CDR1 and CDR2: SNHLY, FYNNEI. A second roughly 6 to 11 cycle PCR used barcoded and J-beta primers. TCRdb redid the calling of the 5' RACE reads with MiXCR, one entry per CDR3 protein. Counted here are about 680,000 distinct CDR3 sequences, around 49% occurring once; the ten biggest clones make up 30% to 35%. Findings and caveats of the study: With unsorted PBMCs, a conclusive comparison of naive versus antigen-experienced cells was not possible. The fall in TCR beta diversity per million T cells was roughly linear with age. In the absence of known donor CMV status, changes in expanded clonotypes were possibly confounded.

The clonotype was recovered from a woman aged 55-69 years in good health. The sequencing input was blood. The V and J genes are TRBV2 and TRBJ2-7; D could derive from TRBD1 or TRBD2 (5 bases each). This chain's CDR3 is CASRALGAYEQYF. The CDR3 DNA is TGTGCCAGCAGGGCCTTGGGGGCCTACGAGCAGTACTTC. Supplemented by reference TRBV2 and TRBJ2-7, the full variable domain reads EPEVTQTPSHQVTQMGQEVILRCVPISNHLYFYWYRQILGQKVEFLVSFYNNEISEKSEIFDDQFSVERPDGSNFTLKIRSTKLEDSAMYFCASRALGAYEQYFGPGTRLTVT.